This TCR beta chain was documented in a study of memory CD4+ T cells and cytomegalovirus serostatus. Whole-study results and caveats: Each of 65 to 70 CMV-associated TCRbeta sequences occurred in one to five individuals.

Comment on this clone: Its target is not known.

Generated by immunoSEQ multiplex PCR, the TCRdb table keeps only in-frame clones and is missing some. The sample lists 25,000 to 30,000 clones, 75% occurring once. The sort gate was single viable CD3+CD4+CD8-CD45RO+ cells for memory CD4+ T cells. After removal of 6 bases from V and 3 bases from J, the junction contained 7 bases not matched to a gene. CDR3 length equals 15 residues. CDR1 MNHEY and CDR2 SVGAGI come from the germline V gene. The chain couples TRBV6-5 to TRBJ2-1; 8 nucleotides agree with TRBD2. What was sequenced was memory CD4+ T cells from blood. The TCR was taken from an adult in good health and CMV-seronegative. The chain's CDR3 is CASSRVLADYNEQFF. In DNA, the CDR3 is TGTGCCAGCAGCCGAGTACTAGCGGACTACAATGAGCAGTTCTTC.